The next 5 T cell receptor beta chains were all read from a single sample in a study of blood T cell repertoires in COVID-19. Generated by immunoSEQ multiplex PCR, the TCRdb table keeps only in-frame clones and is missing some. The sample holds about 250,000 clones, 65% to 80% seen once. Sequencing was carried out using peripheral blood. These receptor sequences come from a woman between 35 and 50 years old with active or convalescent COVID-19.

The chain links TRBV7-9 to TRBJ2-1; 9 bases agree with TRBD2. The germline gives CDR1 SEHNR, CDR2 FQNEAQ (reference sequence). The CDR3 spans 15 residues. After removal of 5 bases from V and 9 bases from J, the junction contained 11 bases not matched to a gene. The CDR3 bases are TGTGCCAGCAGCCAGGGCGGAGCGGGGGGTGGTGAGCAGTTCTTC. Amino acids: CASSQGGAGGGEQFF.

The rearrangement uses TRBV4-1 and TRBJ1-2; TRBD1 matches at 10 bases. The CDR3 has 17 residues. CDR1 and CDR2 from the germline V gene are MGHRA and YSYEKL. V shed 1 base, J shed 4 bases, and the junction held 9 bases outside the gene matches. The chain's CDR3 is CASSQGGSGTGVYGYTF. CDR3 nucleotides: TGCGCCAGCAGCCAAGGAGGCTCCGGGACAGGGGTCTATGGCTACACCTTC.

The rearrangement links TRBV5-1 to TRBJ1-3; 9 bases line up with TRBD1. Germline CDR1 is SGHRS and CDR2 is YFSETQ. V shed 4 bases and J 6 bases; nucleotides not matched to a gene: 8. This CDR3 has 15 amino acids. Here the CDR3 DNA reads TGCGCCAGCAGCGGGGGGACAGGGTCGGAAAACACCATATATTTT. Translated, it gives CASSGGTGSENTIYF.

The rearrangement joins TRBV19 to TRBJ2-3; TRBD2 matches 12 bases. The CDR3 spans 16 residues. Losses at the gene ends were 6 bases for V and 2 bases for J; bases not matched to a gene: 6. Per germline, CDR1 LNHDA and CDR2 SQIVND (reference sequence). The DNA for the CDR3 is TGTGCCAGTAGCACTAGCGGGGGGCCTTACACAGATACGCAGTATTTT. Translated, it gives CASSTSGGPYTDTQYF.

This chain links TRBV28 with TRBJ1-5; no definite D call. CDR3 length: 15 residues. Looked up from germline, CDR1 is MDHEN and CDR2 is SYDVKM. V lost 4 bases to trimming and J lost 1 base, with 11 bases between them. CDR3 nucleotides: TGTGCCAGCAGTTCCCACCCCGAGAGCAATCAGCCCCAGCATTTT. Encoded protein: CASSSHPESNQPQHF.